This T cell receptor (beta chain) was sequenced for a study of glioma-infiltrating T cells after dendritic cell vaccination. Study-level background: Glioblastoma patients came from Phase I and II dendritic cell vaccination trials. Patients received three intradermal dendritic cell vaccine injections at biweekly intervals.

Fresh-frozen tumor tissue and more than two years of survival data were available for all. Input was around 1.9 ug genomic DNA, or all available if less. Here immunoSEQ multiplex PCR was the method, and the copy in TCRdb shows in-frame clones only, minus some. The sample consists of tens of thousands of clones, 90% of them appearing once. The CDR3 spans 14 residues. Trimming removed 0 bases from V and 3 bases from J, with 9 bases in between. Per germline, CDR1 SEHNR and CDR2 FQNEAQ (reference sequence). Sequenced here: blood, sampled before dendritic cell vaccination. The receptor was derived from a human donor with glioblastoma. The chain carries TRBV7-9 and TRBJ2-7, with a weak D call TRBD2 (5 bases). The CDR3 DNA is TGTGCCAGCAGCTTAGCGCGTGGGAGCTACGAGCAGTACTTC. Translated, it gives CASSLARGSYEQYF.